This T cell receptor (beta chain) derives from a study of blood T cell repertoires in COVID-19. Whole-study context: T cells, B-cell-depleted T cells, or PBMCs supplied cDNA or gDNA.

Sequenced by immunoSEQ multiplex PCR; TCRdb stores in-frame clones only, minus some. The sample has over 60,000 clones, about four fifths seen once. With 4 bases clipped from V and 1 base from J, the junction kept 8 bases outside the gene matches. This CDR3 spans 16 amino acids. CDR1 and CDR2 (germline): SGDLS, YYNGEE. The chain employs TRBV9 and TRBJ1-1; 9 nucleotides align to TRBD1. The sequenced sample consisted of peripheral blood. This clonotype was obtained from a man aged 55 to 69 with COVID-19, enrolled during active disease. This chain's CDR3 is CASSRTPTGGNTEAFF. The DNA of the CDR3 is TGTGCCAGCAGCCGCACCCCGACAGGGGGGAACACTGAAGCTTTCTTT.